Detailed here is one T cell receptor (beta chain). Antigen unknown. The source of the sample is a study of breast tumors, draining lymph nodes, adjacent tissues. The lymph nodes were axillary draining lymph nodes from breast cancer patients. TCRdb analysed the multiplex PCR reads with MiXCR anew, one entry per CDR3 protein. The sample includes 200,000 or so distinct CDR3 sequences, 25% to 40% of them seen just once. The study's findings and limits: Tumor TCR diversity was below lymph nodes but above nontumor tissue. Most tumor T cells seemingly derive from lymph node, then expand in tumor.

Looked up from germline, CDR1 is LNHDA and CDR2 is SQIVND (reference sequence). Between the trimmed V and J ends, which lost 1 base and 3 bases, there was a span of 12 bases. The CDR3 is 15 residues long. The TCR comes from a female donor with breast cancer. Some clones in this sample may be carry-over from other donors' samples. Sequencing input: axillary lymph node tissue. V is TRBV19 and J is TRBJ1-1; D remains unclear. The CDR3 loop reads CASSIVGGWDTEAFF. CDR3 DNA: TGTGCCAGTAGTATAGTCGGAGGGTGGGACACTGAAGCTTTCTTT.